One sample yielded the 8 T cell receptor beta chains listed below, sequenced in a study of regulatory T cells in long-lasting Graves disease. Investigators prepared the TCR beta libraries by applying iRepertoire HTBI primers and Arm-PCR of CDR3 regions. From the multiplex PCR reads, TCRdb called clonotypes with MiXCR, one entry per CDR3 protein. Of around 460,000 distinct CDR3 sequences listed, roughly 21% are singletons. The time point here: persistent/refractory GD, antithyroid drugs over 5 years with positive TRAb. PBMC RNA served as the TCR library source. Specimen: peripheral blood mononuclear cells (PBMCs), collected when the disease was refractory, from a patient treated with antithyroid drugs. The receptors derive from a female donor with Graves disease.

This clonotype has just a few counts. The chain uses TRBV13 and TRBJ2-7; the D gene is possibly TRBD2 (5 bases). This CDR3 is built from 12 residues. Germline loops: CDR1 PRHDT, CDR2 FYEKMQ (reference sequence). V was pared by 7 bases and J by 5 bases, with 12 bases between. Here the CDR3 reads CASKNSGDEQYF. The CDR3 DNA reads as TGTGCCAGCAAAAATTCCGGGGACGAGCAGTACTTC.

This clonotype was counted at least ten times. The chain carries TRBV28 and TRBJ1-5; TRBD1 is a possible D gene (6 bases). V was shortened by 6 bases and J by 3 bases, with 12 bases between the two germline ends. The CDR3 is made up of 14 amino acids. Per the germline V gene, CDR1 is MDHEN and CDR2 is SYDVKM. The CDR3 region is CASSSGQFNQPQHF. In DNA, the CDR3 is TGTGCCAGCAGCAGCGGACAGTTCAATCAGCCCCAGCATTTT.

The chain is built from TRBV7-3 and TRBJ2-6; D is possibly TRBD1 (5 bases). V was cut by 2 bases and J by 2 bases, with 7 bases left in between. Germline V gene lookup returns CDR1 SGHTA and CDR2 FQGTGA. This CDR3 is built from 15 residues. CDR3 nucleotide sequence: TGTGCCAGCAGCTTATCAGGGACTGGGGCCAACGTCCTGACTTTC. This codes for CASSLSGTGANVLTF. Complete variable domain (other parts from reference TRBV7-3 and TRBJ2-6): GAGVSQTPSNKVTEKGKYVELRCDPISGHTALYWYRQSLGQGPEFLIYFQGTGAADDSGLPNDRFFAVRPEGSVSTLKIQRTERGDSAVYLCASSLSGTGANVLTFGAGSRLTVL.

The CDR3 nucleotides read TGTGCCAGCAGCTTAGTAGCGGGCTCCACCTACGAGCAGTACTTC. Translated, it gives CASSLVAGSTYEQYF. This chain connects TRBV7-6 to TRBJ2-7; 7 positions agree with TRBD2. There are 15 residues in the CDR3. Germline CDR1 reads SGHVS; CDR2 reads FNYEAQ. J lost 2 bases, V lost 1 base, and 5 bases had no gene match.

CDR3 loop: CASSLRGATTDTQYF. The CDR3 DNA reads as TGTGCCAGCAGCTTAAGGGGGGCCACCACAGATACGCAGTATTTT. The chain employs TRBV7-3 and TRBJ2-3, with D perhaps being TRBD1 or TRBD2 (6 bases each). The CDR3 is 15 amino acids. Trimming shortened V by 1 base and J by 2 bases, and 10 bases separated the two germline ends. Per the germline V gene, CDR1 is SGHTA and CDR2 is FQGTGA.

This clonotype was seen repeatedly, ten times or more. This chain uses TRBV5-8 with TRBJ1-5; D gene uncertain. The CDR3 spans 15 residues. The germline V gene encodes CDR1 SGHTS and CDR2 YDEGEE. V lost 4 bases to trimming and J lost 5 bases, with 16 bases between them. CDR3 in amino acids: CASSLGGPTDQPQHF. The CDR3 bases are TGTGCCAGCAGCCTAGGAGGGCCTACGGATCAGCCCCAGCATTTT.

This clonotype has at least ten counts. This chain joins TRBV15 and TRBJ2-7; D is perhaps TRBD2 (6 bases). CDR3 length: 15 residues. V lost 3 bases and J 6 bases, leaving 18 bases between the germline ends. Germline CDR1 and CDR2: LNHNV and YYDKDF (reference sequence). DNA of the CDR3: TGTGCCACCAGCAGGGCGGGGTTGCGACGGTCCGAGCAGTACTTC. The encoded protein is CATSRAGLRRSEQYF.

This clonotype was seen at least ten times. The genes are TRBV28 and TRBJ2-7; D remains ambiguous. Germline V lookup: CDR1 MDHEN, CDR2 SYDVKM. The CDR3 contains 14 residues. Between the trimmed V and J ends, which lost 5 bases and 5 bases, there was a span of 16 bases. CDR3 protein: CASSLDRARNEQYF. The CDR3 DNA reads TGTGCCAGCAGTCTGGACCGGGCTCGGAACGAGCAGTACTTC.